This T cell receptor beta chain was identified during a study of blood T cell repertoires in COVID-19. Study context: Samples taken during acute and convalescent COVID-19 were collected in the United States, Italy and Spain. Sample material is recorded as cDNA or gDNA derived from T cells, B-cell-depleted T cells, or PBMCs.

The method was immunoSEQ multiplex PCR; TCRdb's version includes in-frame clones alone and lacks a portion of them. The sample has hundreds of thousands of clones, around 90% seen once; the top ten hold around 5.8%. V shed 2 bases and J shed 3 bases, with 11 bases lying between them. Germline V gives CDR1 MNHEY, CDR2 SMNVEV (reference sequence). The CDR3 consists of 14 residues. Cohorts were assigned according to the clinical history that participants reported. The source material was PBMCs or T cells enriched from blood (not recorded which). The V call is TRBV27, the J call TRBJ2-7; D gene uncertain. This sequence originates from a middle-aged woman who had recovered from COVID-19. The CDR3 DNA reads as TGTGCCAGCAGTTTAAAATCCCTCGGCTACGAGCAGTACTTC. The encoded protein is CASSLKSLGYEQYF.